These 7 T cell receptor beta chains were all obtained from the same sample, sequenced in a study of CD4+ T cells in melanoma. Libraries were prepared by immunoSEQ multiplex PCR; TCRdb keeps only in-frame clonotypes and omits some of them. The sample lists 90,000 to 130,000 clones, around 93% occurring once. Sequencing input: peripheral blood. The receptor set was obtained from a human donor with melanoma.

The chain uses TRBV27 and TRBJ2-3; TRBD1 agrees at 8 bases. V lost 3 bases and J lost 6; bases outside the gene matches: 2. The germline V gene has CDR1 MNHEY and CDR2 SMNVEV (reference sequence). This CDR3 is built from 13 residues. CDR3 in amino acids: CASSFGQGDTQYF. The CDR3 bases are TGTGCCAGCAGTTTTGGACAGGGTGATACGCAGTATTTT.

The gene calls are TRBV4-1 and TRBJ2-7; 7 bases agree with TRBD1. CDR3 length equals 15 residues. With V trimmed by 4 bases and J by 4 bases, 10 bases remained unmatched. The V gene's germline CDR1 is MGHRA and CDR2 YSYEKL. This CDR3 is CASSRFPTGLYEQYF. The CDR3 DNA follows: TGCGCCAGCAGCCGCTTTCCGACAGGGCTGTACGAGCAGTACTTC.

This sequence joins TRBV5-4 and TRBJ2-7; TRBD2 matches 11 bases. The CDR3 length is 14 residues. CDR1 and CDR2 (germline): SGHNT, YYREEE (reference sequence). With V trimmed by 3 bases and J by 4 bases, 3 bases remained unmatched. The CDR3 here is CASSSTSGKYEQYF. The CDR3 coding sequence is TGTGCCAGCAGCTCGACTAGCGGGAAATACGAGCAGTACTTC.

J is TRBJ2-5 and V is TRBV11-2; the D is unclear. CDR3 length: 14 amino acids. Trimming took 2 bases from V and 2 from J, leaving 9 bases between them. Germline CDR1 reads SGHAT; CDR2 reads FQNNGV. CDR3 amino acids: CASSLWVVQETQYF. The CDR3 nucleotides are TGTGCCAGCAGCTTATGGGTTGTACAAGAGACCCAGTACTTC.

The chain recombines TRBV4-2 with TRBJ1-2, with TRBD1 identical over 8 bases. V gave up 0 bases and J gave up 1 base; unmatched junction bases: 13. Germline CDR1 and CDR2: LGHNA and YNFKEQ. The CDR3 has 19 residues. This CDR3 reads CASSQDQASGGIGNYGYTF. CDR3 coding DNA: TGTGCCAGCAGCCAAGATCAGGCGTCAGGGGGCATAGGTAACTATGGCTACACCTTC.

The chain links TRBV4-1 to TRBJ1-4, with 9 bases lining up with TRBD1. CDR3 length equals 16 residues. J gave up 5 bases and V 1 base, and 5 bases lay outside the gene matches. Looked up from germline, CDR1 is MGHRA and CDR2 is YSYEKL. The CDR3, as DNA: TGCGCCAGCAGCCAAGTGGGGGGGACAGGGAATGAAAAACTGTTTTTT. It yields the protein CASSQVGGTGNEKLFF.

V is TRBV28 and J is TRBJ2-2; 9 bases fit TRBD2. Germline V gene sequence: CDR1 MDHEN, CDR2 SYDVKM. Unmatched junction bases numbered 7, after V lost 5 bases and J lost 6 bases. The CDR3 loop spans 15 amino acids. This CDR3 reads CASSGPGGRAGELFF. CDR3 DNA sequence: TGTGCCAGCAGTGGCCCGGGCGGGAGGGCCGGGGAGCTGTTTTTT. The full variable domain, in which reference TRBV28 and TRBJ2-2 provide the parts outside the CDR3, is DVKVTQSSRYLVKRTGEKVFLECVQDMDHENMFWYRQDPGLGLRLIYFSYDVKMKEKGDIPEGYSVSREKKERFSLILESASTNQTSMYLCASSGPGGRAGELFFGEGSRLTVL.